Below are 18 T cell receptor beta chains sequenced from a single sample in a study of cytomegalovirus exposure and HLA in healthy donors. PCR amplification relied on 60 Vbeta primers (plus 13 Jbeta primers). Profiled with immunoSEQ multiplex PCR; TCRdb holds only in-frame clones, not every one. The profile covers 110,000 to 150,000 clones, with approximately 84% appearing a single time and 9% to 10% taken by the ten largest. Sequenced: PBMCs. These TCRs come from a woman aged 60 to 75 in good health and CMV-seropositive.

The chain employs TRBV6-5 and TRBJ2-7, with 7 bases fitting TRBD1. V trimming: 6 bases; J trimming: 2 bases; junction bases outside the gene matches: 7. The germline V gene has CDR1 MNHEY and CDR2 SVGAGI. There are 14 residues in the CDR3. The CDR3 loop reads CASRYRDRTYEQYF. DNA for the CDR3: TGTGCCAGCAGGTACCGGGACAGAACCTACGAGCAGTACTTC.

This chain links TRBV27 with TRBJ2-7, with TRBD1 matching over 8 bases. Trimming cost V 2 bases and J 1 base; bases outside gene matches: 10. The CDR3 covers 17 residues. Germline loops: CDR1 MNHEY, CDR2 SMNVEV (reference sequence). CDR3: CASSLAQGGAESYEQYF. For the CDR3, the DNA is TGTGCCAGCAGTTTAGCACAGGGGGGCGCCGAATCCTACGAGCAGTACTTC.

The rearrangement joins TRBV2 to TRBJ1-4; 8 bases align to TRBD1. The V and J ends lost 6 bases and 5 bases, in that order; junction bases with no gene match: 11. The germline gives CDR1 SNHLY, CDR2 FYNNEI. The CDR3 spans 16 residues. CDR3 amino acids: CASSRDRPSVNEKLFF. In DNA form, the CDR3 reads TGTGCCAGCAGCCGGGACAGGCCGTCTGTGAATGAAAAACTGTTTTTT.

The genes are TRBV2 and TRBJ2-5; 9 bases are a match to TRBD2. The CDR3 is 16 amino acids. Trimming cost V 5 bases and J 1 base; bases outside gene matches: 8. Germline assignment: CDR1 SNHLY and CDR2 FYNNEI. The CDR3 region has the DNA TGTGCCAGCAGTCTAGCTACTAGCGGGTTCCAAGAGACCCAGTACTTC. Its protein is CASSLATSGFQETQYF.

The CDR3 spells CASSLVDGQLAQYF. CDR3 bases: TGTGCCAGCAGCTTGGTGGACGGACAATTGGCCCAGTACTTC. V and J are TRBV5-6 and TRBJ2-5, with a weak D call TRBD1 (5 bases). The CDR3 spans 14 residues. The germline V gene has CDR1 SGHDT and CDR2 YYEEEE. The V end lost 0 bases, the J end lost 9 bases, and 15 bases lay between the germline ends.

The sample holds one count of this clone. V usage is TRBV6-5 and J usage is TRBJ1-5; D is perhaps TRBD1 (6 bases). CDR1 and CDR2 from the germline V gene are MNHEY and SVGAGI. The V end was cut by 0 bases, the J end by 7 bases, with 13 bases between. This CDR3 is 15 amino acids long. DNA of the CDR3: TGTGCCAGCAGTTACTCGTATATCAGGGGCCAGCCCCAGCATTTT. It is translated as CASSYSYIRGQPQHF.

The V call is TRBV7-2, the J call TRBJ2-3, with unresolved D. Between the trimmed V and J ends, which lost 5 bases and 6 bases, there was a span of 15 bases. Per the germline V gene, CDR1 is SGHTA and CDR2 is FQGNSA. The CDR3 length is 14 residues. Here the CDR3 reads CASSPPLRSDTQYF. CDR3 DNA: TGTGCCAGCAGCCCCCCTCTAAGGAGTGATACGCAGTATTTT. Drawing the rest from reference TRBV7-2 and TRBJ2-3, the complete variable domain is GAGVSQSPSNKVTEKGKDVELRCDPISGHTALYWYRQSLGQGLEFLIYFQGNSAPDKSGLPSDRFSAERTGGSVSTLTIQRTQQEDSAVYLCASSPPLRSDTQYFGPGTRLTVL.

This sequence joins TRBV4-1 and TRBJ2-5; TRBD2 matches at 13 bases. This CDR3 is 14 amino acids long. V shed 9 bases, J shed 2 bases, and the junction held 3 bases outside the gene matches. Germline assignment: CDR1 MGHRA and CDR2 YSYEKL. The CDR3 here is CARGGLAGQETQYF. In DNA, the CDR3 is TGCGCCAGGGGGGGACTAGCGGGACAAGAGACCCAGTACTTC.

The chain combines TRBV19 with TRBJ2-7; TRBD2 might be the D (6 bases). Germline V gives CDR1 LNHDA, CDR2 SQIVND (reference sequence). CDR3 length: 17 residues. Trimming stripped 4 bases from V and 5 bases from J, with 24 bases between. The CDR3 protein is CASSRDARDFPSDEQYF. CDR3 bases: TGTGCCAGTAGTAGGGACGCCCGGGACTTCCCCAGCGACGAGCAGTACTTC.

There are a few counts of this clone. The chain links TRBV6-1 to TRBJ2-7; 15 nucleotides align to TRBD2. CDR3 length: 16 residues. V dropped 4 bases and J dropped 5; count of bases not matched to a gene: 6. Germline V gene sequence: CDR1 MNHNS, CDR2 SASEGT. This CDR3 is CASSVGLAGGQNEQYF. CDR3 DNA: TGTGCCAGCAGTGTCGGACTAGCGGGAGGGCAAAACGAGCAGTACTTC.

This clone was picked up a small number of times. The chain uses TRBV28 and TRBJ2-7; D may be TRBD2 (5 bases). CDR3 length: 13 amino acids. V gave up 8 bases and J gave up 7 bases, with 18 bases separating them. Germline-derived CDR1 and CDR2 are MDHEN and SYDVKM. CDR3 sequence reads: CASHSRSGGEQYF. The CDR3, as DNA: TGTGCCAGCCACTCGCGGAGCGGTGGGGAGCAGTACTTC.

The chain combines TRBV9 with TRBJ1-2; 7 bases agree with TRBD1. Germline V CDR1 and CDR2: SGDLS, YYNGEE. The CDR3 extends over 14 amino acids. Trimming cost V 4 bases and J 4 bases; bases outside gene matches: 7. In DNA form, the CDR3 reads TGTGCCAGCAGCCCACCGGCAGGGGGCTATGGCTACACCTTC. This codes for CASSPPAGGYGYTF.

V and J are TRBV4-2 and TRBJ2-5, with D maybe TRBD2 (6 bases). CDR3 length equals 15 residues. CDR1 is LGHNA, CDR2 YNFKEQ, per germline. Trimming removed 1 base at V and 5 bases at J, with 14 bases between. CDR3 nucleotide sequence: TGTGCCAGCAGCCAAGCGTCGGGGGTTGAGGAGACCCAGTACTTC. Translation gives CASSQASGVEETQYF.

The chain is built from TRBV6-6 and TRBJ1-1; tentatively, D is TRBD1 (6 bases). V was clipped by 4 bases and J by 5 bases, with 14 bases between them. CDR1 MNHNY and CDR2 SVGAGI come from the germline V gene (reference sequence). This CDR3 has 14 amino acids. CDR3 coding DNA: TGTGCCAGCAGTTGGGACGGGGGGCGGACTGAAGCTTTCTTT. The encoded protein is CASSWDGGRTEAFF.

J is TRBJ2-7 and V is TRBV6-6; 10 positions agree with TRBD1. The V segment lost 6 bases and the J segment 3 bases; nucleotides outside the gene matches: 5. The CDR3 extends over 14 amino acids. Germline CDR1 is MNHNY and CDR2 is SVGAGI (reference sequence). This CDR3 reads CASRTGGASYEQYF. Here the CDR3 DNA reads TGTGCCAGCAGGACAGGGGGCGCAAGCTACGAGCAGTACTTC.

In this sample, this clone turned up a few times. The chain joins TRBV19 to TRBJ2-7, with 8 bases matching TRBD1. Trimming took 4 bases from V and 3 from J; bases not matched to a gene: 8. CDR3 length: 15 amino acids. In germline, CDR1 is LNHDA, CDR2 SQIVND (reference sequence). CDR3 bases: TGTGCCAGTAGTAAAGGACAGGGCGTAAGCTACGAGCAGTACTTC. Protein sequence: CASSKGQGVSYEQYF. Drawing the rest from reference TRBV19 and TRBJ2-7, the complete variable domain is DGGITQSPKYLFRKEGQNVTLSCEQNLNHDAMYWYRQDPGQGLRLIYYSQIVNDFQKGDIAEGYSVSREKKESFPLTVTSAQKNPTAFYLCASSKGQGVSYEQYFGPGTRLTVT.

The chain employs TRBV18 and TRBJ2-7, with TRBD2 matching 13 bases. Trimming took 5 bases from V and 4 from J; bases not matched to a gene: 5. The CDR3 extends over 15 amino acids. Germline CDR1 reads KGHSH; CDR2 reads LQKENI. CDR3 in amino acids: CASSGLAGADYEQYF. The CDR3 DNA sequence: TGTGCCAGCTCAGGACTAGCGGGAGCTGATTACGAGCAGTACTTC.

V and J are TRBV6-6 and TRBJ2-7, with 13 bases fitting TRBD2. J lost 4 bases, V lost 6 bases, and 9 bases had no gene match. Germline lookup yields CDR1 MNHNY and CDR2 SVGAGI (reference sequence). The CDR3 is made up of 16 amino acids. The DNA of the CDR3 is TGTGCCAGCAGAGGCGCCGGGACTAGCGGGATTTACGAGCAGTACTTC. Translation gives CASRGAGTSGIYEQYF.